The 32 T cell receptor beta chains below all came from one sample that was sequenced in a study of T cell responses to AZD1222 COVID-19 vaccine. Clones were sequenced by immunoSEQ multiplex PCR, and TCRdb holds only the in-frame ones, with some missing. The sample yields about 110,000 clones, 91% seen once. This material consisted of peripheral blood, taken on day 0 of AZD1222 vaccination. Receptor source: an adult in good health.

This CDR3 is CASSEMVGYSEAFF. DNA of the CDR3: TGTGCCAGCAGTGAAATGGTGGGATACTCTGAAGCTTTCTTT. The gene calls are TRBV6-1 and TRBJ1-1; D not certain. The CDR3 has 14 amino acids. Germline V lookup: CDR1 MNHNS, CDR2 SASEGT. V was pared by 2 bases and J by 6 bases, with 13 bases between.

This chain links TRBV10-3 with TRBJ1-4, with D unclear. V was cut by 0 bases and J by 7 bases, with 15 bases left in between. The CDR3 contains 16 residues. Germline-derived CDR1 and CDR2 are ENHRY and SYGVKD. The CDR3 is CAISESRDPFGEKLFF. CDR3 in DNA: TGTGCCATCAGTGAGTCGAGGGATCCATTCGGTGAAAAACTGTTTTTT.

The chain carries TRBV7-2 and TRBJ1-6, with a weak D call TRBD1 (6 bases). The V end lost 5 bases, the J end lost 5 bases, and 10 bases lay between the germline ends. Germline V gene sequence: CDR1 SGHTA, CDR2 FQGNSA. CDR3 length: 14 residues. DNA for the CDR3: TGTGCCAGCAGCCCACAGGGAGATAATTCACCCCTCCACTTT. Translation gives CASSPQGDNSPLHF.

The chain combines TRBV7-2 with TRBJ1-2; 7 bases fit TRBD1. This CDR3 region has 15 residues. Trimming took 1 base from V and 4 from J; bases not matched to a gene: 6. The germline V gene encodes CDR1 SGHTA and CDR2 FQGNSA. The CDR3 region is CASSLGSAGGYGYTF. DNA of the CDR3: TGTGCCAGCAGCTTAGGGTCGGCAGGGGGCTATGGCTACACCTTC.

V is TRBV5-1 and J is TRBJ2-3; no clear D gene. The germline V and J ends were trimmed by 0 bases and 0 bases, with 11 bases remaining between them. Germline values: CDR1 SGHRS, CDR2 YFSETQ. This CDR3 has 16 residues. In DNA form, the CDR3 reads TGCGCCAGCAGCTTGGGGAGCAGACCTAGCACAGATACGCAGTATTTT. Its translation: CASSLGSRPSTDTQYF.

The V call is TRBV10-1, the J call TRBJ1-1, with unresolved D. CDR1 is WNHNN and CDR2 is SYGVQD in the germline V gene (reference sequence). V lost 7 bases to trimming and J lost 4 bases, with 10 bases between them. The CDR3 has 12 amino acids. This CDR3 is CASTISVTEAFF. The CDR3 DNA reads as TGCGCCAGCACCATAAGCGTCACTGAAGCTTTCTTT.

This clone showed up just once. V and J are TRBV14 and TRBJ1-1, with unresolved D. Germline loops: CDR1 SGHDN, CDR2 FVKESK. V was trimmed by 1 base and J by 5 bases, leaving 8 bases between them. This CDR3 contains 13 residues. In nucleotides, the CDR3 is TGTGCCAGCAGCCAAGGGGCCAGGACTGAAGCTTTCTTT. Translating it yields CASSQGARTEAFF.

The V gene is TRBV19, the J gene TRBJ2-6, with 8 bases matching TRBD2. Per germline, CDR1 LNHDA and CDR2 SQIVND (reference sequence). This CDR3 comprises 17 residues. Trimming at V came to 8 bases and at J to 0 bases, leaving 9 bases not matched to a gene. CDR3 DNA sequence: TGTGCCAGTGGCATTGCGGGGGGCGTCTCTGGGGCCAACGTCCTGACTTTC. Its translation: CASGIAGGVSGANVLTF. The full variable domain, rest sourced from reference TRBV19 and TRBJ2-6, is DGGITQSPKYLFRKEGQNVTLSCEQNLNHDAMYWYRQDPGQGLRLIYYSQIVNDFQKGDIAEGYSVSREKKESFPLTVTSAQKNPTAFYLCASGIAGGVSGANVLTFGAGSRLTVL.

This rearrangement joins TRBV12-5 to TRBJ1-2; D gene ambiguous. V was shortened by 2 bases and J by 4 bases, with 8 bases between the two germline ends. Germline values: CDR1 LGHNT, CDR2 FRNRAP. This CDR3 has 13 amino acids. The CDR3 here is CASGLRTSYGYTF. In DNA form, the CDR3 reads TGTGCTAGTGGTTTGAGAACTAGCTATGGCTACACCTTC.

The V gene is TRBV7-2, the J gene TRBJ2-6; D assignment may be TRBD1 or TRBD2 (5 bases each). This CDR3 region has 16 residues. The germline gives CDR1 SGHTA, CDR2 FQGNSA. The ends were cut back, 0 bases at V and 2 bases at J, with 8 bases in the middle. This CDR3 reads CASSLARGAGANVLTF. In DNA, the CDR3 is TGTGCCAGCAGCTTAGCGAGGGGCGCTGGGGCCAACGTCCTGACTTTC. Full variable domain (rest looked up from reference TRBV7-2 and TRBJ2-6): GAGVSQSPSNKVTEKGKDVELRCDPISGHTALYWYRQSLGQGLEFLIYFQGNSAPDKSGLPSDRFSAERTGGSVSTLTIQRTQQEDSAVYLCASSLARGAGANVLTFGAGSRLTVL.

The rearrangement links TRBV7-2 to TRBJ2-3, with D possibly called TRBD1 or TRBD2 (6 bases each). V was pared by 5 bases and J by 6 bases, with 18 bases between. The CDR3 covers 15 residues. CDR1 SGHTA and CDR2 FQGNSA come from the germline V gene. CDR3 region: CASSVIGGPWDTQYF. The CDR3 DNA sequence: TGTGCCAGCAGCGTCATCGGGGGCCCTTGGGATACGCAGTATTTT.

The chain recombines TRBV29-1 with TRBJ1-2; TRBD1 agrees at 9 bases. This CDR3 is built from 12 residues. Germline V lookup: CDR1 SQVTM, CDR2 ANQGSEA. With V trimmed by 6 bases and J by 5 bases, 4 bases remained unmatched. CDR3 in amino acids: CSVGQGSYGYTF. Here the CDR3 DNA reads TGCAGCGTGGGACAGGGTTCATATGGCTACACCTTC.

CDR3 protein: CASSRLGVSNEQFF. The CDR3 DNA is TGTGCCAGCAGCCGACTGGGGGTAAGCAATGAGCAGTTCTTC. V is TRBV6-5 and J is TRBJ2-1, with D perhaps assigned TRBD1 or TRBD2 (5 bases each). CDR1 and CDR2 (germline): MNHEY, SVGAGI. V was trimmed by 6 bases and J by 6 bases, leaving 15 bases between them. CDR3 length: 14 residues.

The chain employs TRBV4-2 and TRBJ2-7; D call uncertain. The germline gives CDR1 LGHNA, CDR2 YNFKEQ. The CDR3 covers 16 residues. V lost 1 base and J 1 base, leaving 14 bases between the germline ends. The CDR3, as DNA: TGTGCCAGCAGCCAAGCCAGTATAGGGAAATCCTACGAGCAGTACTTC. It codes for CASSQASIGKSYEQYF.

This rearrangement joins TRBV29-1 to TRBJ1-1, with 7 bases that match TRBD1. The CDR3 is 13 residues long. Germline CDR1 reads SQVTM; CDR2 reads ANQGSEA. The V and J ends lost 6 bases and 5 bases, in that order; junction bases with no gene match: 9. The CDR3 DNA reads TGCAGCGTGGCCCGAGGGGGCATAACTGAAGCTTTCTTT. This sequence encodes CSVARGGITEAFF.

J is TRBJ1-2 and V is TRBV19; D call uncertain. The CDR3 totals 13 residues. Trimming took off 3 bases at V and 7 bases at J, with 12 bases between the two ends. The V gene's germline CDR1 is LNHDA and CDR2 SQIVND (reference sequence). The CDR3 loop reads CASSISMMGGYTF. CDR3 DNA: TGTGCCAGTAGTATCTCTATGATGGGTGGCTACACCTTC.

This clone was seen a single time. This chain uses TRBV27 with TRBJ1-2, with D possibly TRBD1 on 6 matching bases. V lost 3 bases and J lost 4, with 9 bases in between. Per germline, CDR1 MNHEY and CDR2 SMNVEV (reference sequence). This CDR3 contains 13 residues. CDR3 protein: CASSFGGGYGYTF. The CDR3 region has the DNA TGTGCCAGCAGTTTTGGAGGGGGCTATGGCTACACCTTC.

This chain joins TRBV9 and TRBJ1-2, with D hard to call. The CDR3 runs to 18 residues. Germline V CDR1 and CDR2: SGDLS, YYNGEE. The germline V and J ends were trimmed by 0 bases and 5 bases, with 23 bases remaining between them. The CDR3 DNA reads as TGTGCCAGCAGCGTAGGCGCCGACCAGCGCCCAGAGGGTTATGGCTACACCTTC. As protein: CASSVGADQRPEGYGYTF. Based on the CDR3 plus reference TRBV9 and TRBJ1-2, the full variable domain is DSGVTQTPKHLITATGQRVTLRCSPRSGDLSVYWYQQSLDQGLQFLIQYYNGEERAKGNILERFSAQQFPDLHSELNLSSLELGDSALYFCASSVGADQRPEGYGYTFGSGTRLTVV.

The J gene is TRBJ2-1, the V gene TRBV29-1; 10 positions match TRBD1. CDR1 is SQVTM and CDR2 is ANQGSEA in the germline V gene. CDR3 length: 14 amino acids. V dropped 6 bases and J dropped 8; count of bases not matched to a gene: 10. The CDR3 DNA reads TGCAGCGTAGACAGGGGGCGCCGAGTGGATGAGCAGTTCTTC. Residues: CSVDRGRRVDEQFF.

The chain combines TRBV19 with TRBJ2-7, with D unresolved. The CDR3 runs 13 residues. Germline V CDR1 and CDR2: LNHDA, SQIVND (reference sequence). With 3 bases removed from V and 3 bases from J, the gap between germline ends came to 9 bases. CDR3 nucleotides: TGTGCCAGTAGTATTGGCCGGTACTACGAGCAGTACTTC. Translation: CASSIGRYYEQYF.

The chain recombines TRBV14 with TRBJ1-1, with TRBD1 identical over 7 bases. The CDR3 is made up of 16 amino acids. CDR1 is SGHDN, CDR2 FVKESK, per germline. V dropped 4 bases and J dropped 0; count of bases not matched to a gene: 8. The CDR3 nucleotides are TGTGCCAGCAGCCCCCGCCTGACAGGGTTGAACACTGAAGCTTTCTTT. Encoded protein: CASSPRLTGLNTEAFF.

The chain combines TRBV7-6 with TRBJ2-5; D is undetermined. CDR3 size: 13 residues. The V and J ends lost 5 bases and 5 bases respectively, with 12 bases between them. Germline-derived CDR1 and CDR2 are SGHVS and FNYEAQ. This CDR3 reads CASSTGTVETQYF. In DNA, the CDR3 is TGTGCCAGCAGCACCGGCACAGTGGAGACCCAGTACTTC.

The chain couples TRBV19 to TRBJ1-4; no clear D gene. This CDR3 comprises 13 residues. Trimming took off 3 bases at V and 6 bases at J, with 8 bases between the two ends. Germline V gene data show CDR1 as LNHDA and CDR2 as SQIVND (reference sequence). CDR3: CASSMWTDEKLFF. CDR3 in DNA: TGTGCCAGTAGTATGTGGACCGATGAAAAACTGTTTTTT. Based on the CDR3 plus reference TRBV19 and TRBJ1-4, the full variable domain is DGGITQSPKYLFRKEGQNVTLSCEQNLNHDAMYWYRQDPGQGLRLIYYSQIVNDFQKGDIAEGYSVSREKKESFPLTVTSAQKNPTAFYLCASSMWTDEKLFFGSGTQLSVL.

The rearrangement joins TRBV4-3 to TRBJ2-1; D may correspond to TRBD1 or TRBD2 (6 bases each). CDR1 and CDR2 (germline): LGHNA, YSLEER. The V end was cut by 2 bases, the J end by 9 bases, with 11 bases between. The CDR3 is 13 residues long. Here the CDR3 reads CASSQIRGGEQFF. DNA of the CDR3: TGCGCCAGCAGCCAAATCAGGGGAGGTGAGCAGTTCTTC.

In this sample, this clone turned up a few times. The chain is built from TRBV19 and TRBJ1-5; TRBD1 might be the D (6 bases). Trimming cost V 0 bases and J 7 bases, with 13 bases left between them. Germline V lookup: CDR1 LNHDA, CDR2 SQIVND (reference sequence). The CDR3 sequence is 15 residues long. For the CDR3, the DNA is TGTGCCAGTAGTATAGATTTGGGGGCTTGGCAGCCCCAGCATTTT. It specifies CASSIDLGAWQPQHF.

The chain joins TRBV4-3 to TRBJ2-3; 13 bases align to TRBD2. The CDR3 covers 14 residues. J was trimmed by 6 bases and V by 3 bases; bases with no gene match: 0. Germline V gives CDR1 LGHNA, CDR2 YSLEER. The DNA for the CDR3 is TGCGCCAGCAGCCAGACTAGCGGGGGGGATACGCAGTATTTT. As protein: CASSQTSGGDTQYF.

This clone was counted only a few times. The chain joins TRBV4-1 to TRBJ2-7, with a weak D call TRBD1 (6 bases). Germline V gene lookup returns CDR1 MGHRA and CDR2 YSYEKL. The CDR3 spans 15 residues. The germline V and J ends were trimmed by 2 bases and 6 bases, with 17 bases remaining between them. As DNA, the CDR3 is TGCGCCAGCAGCCAATCTACAGGGTCACTGGGCGAGCAGTACTTC. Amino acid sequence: CASSQSTGSLGEQYF.

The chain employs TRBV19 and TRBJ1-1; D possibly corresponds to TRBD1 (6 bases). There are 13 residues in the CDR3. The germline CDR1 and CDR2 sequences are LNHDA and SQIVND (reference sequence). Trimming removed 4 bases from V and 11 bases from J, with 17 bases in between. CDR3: CASSRGATLAAFF. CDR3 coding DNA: TGTGCCAGTAGTAGGGGGGCGACCCTTGCTGCTTTCTTT.

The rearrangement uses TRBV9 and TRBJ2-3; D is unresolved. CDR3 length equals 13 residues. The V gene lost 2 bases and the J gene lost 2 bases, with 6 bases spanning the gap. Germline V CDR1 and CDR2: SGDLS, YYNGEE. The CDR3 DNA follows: TGTGCCAGCAGCGTGTCGATCACAGATACGCAGTATTTT. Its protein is CASSVSITDTQYF.

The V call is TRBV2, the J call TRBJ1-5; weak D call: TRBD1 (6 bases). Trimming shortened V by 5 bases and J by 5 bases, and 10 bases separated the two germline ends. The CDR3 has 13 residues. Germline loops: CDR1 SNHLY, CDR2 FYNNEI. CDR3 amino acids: CASSSGQYQPQHF. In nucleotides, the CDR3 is TGTGCCAGCAGTTCTGGACAGTATCAGCCCCAGCATTTT.

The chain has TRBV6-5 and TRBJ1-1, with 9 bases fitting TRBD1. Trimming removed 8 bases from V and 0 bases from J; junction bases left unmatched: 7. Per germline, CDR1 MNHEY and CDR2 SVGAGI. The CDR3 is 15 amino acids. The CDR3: CASGSGTGLNTEAFF. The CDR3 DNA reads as TGTGCCAGCGGATCCGGGACAGGGTTGAACACTGAAGCTTTCTTT.

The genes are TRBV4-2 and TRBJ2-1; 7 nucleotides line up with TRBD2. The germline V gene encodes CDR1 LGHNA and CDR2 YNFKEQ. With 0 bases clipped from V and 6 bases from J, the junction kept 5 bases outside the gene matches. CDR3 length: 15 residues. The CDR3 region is CASSQDARTSNEQFF. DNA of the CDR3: TGTGCCAGCAGCCAAGATGCCCGGACTAGCAATGAGCAGTTCTTC.